This TCR beta chain came from a study of blood T cells in healthy people across ages. Findings of the study overall: No one knew whether donors had CMV, which possibly confounded expanded clonotype changes. Compared with aged donors, long-lived donors showed fewer expanded clones, suggesting selection.

The table lists this clonotype with a few counts. Its specificity is unknown. Next came a second PCR, run for about 6 to 12 cycles, which used a sample-barcoded 5' primer along with a J-beta primer mix. Through a template-switch adaptor with 12 random nucleotides, each cDNA molecule received a tag. CDR3-containing paired-end reads numbering at least 2.5 million came from each sample. TCRdb called the 5' RACE reads again in MiXCR, with one record for every CDR3 protein. The sample contains about 630,000 distinct CDR3 sequences, around 20% of which appear only once. CDR3 length: 15 amino acids. Germline CDR1 MNHNS, CDR2 SASEGT. The V end lost 1 base, the J end lost 0 bases, and 10 bases lay between the germline ends.

This clonotype was sampled from a man aged 65 to 85 in good health. The chain carries TRBV6-1 and TRBJ2-7, with a possible D match to TRBD1 (6 bases). Material: blood. The CDR3 DNA reads as TGTGCCAGCAGTGAAGTTCAGGGGAGCTCCTACGAGCAGTACTTC. Amino acid sequence: CASSEVQGSSYEQYF.